The 22 T cell receptor beta chains reported below all come from one sample, sequenced in a study of blood T cells in healthy people across ages. Through a sample-barcoded 5' primer and a J-beta primer mix, a second PCR was run for roughly 7 to 12 cycles. TCRdb called the 5' RACE reads again in MiXCR, with one record for every CDR3 protein. The data show over 1,500,000 distinct CDR3 sequences, about two fifths seen once. Source material: blood. The receptors here all came from a human donor in good health.

The CDR3 nucleotides read TGTGCCAGCAGCTCTCCGACTAGCGGGGGGTCCCCCTACAATGAGCAGTTCTTC. This gives the protein CASSSPTSGGSPYNEQFF. The chain couples TRBV7-3 to TRBJ2-1; TRBD2 agrees at 13 bases. The CDR3 spans 18 residues. V was clipped by 4 bases and J by 2 bases; unmatched bases: 8. Germline V gives CDR1 SGHTA, CDR2 FQGTGA.

V is TRBV19 and J is TRBJ2-3, with 12 positions matching TRBD2. The CDR3 runs 16 residues. After removal of 0 bases from V and 9 bases from J, the junction contained 7 bases not matched to a gene. Per germline, CDR1 LNHDA and CDR2 SQIVND (reference sequence). The DNA for the CDR3 is TGTGCCAGTAGTATAGATGCTAGCGGGGGGGGCCGCACGCAGTATTTT. Translated, it gives CASSIDASGGGRTQYF.

The V call is TRBV20-1, the J call TRBJ2-3; 10 bases fit TRBD2. This CDR3 contains 22 residues. Germline CDR1 reads DFQATT; CDR2 reads SNEGSKA (reference sequence). Trimming at V came to 0 bases and at J to 0 bases, leaving 21 bases not matched to a gene. The CDR3: CSARDVASGGVYQIYSTDTQYF. The CDR3 DNA follows: TGCAGTGCTAGAGATGTTGCTAGCGGGGGAGTTTACCAGATATATAGCACAGATACGCAGTATTTT.

This clonotype was seen more than once but under ten times. This sequence joins TRBV7-8 and TRBJ1-6; D may be TRBD1 (5 bases). The CDR3 loop spans 16 amino acids. Deletions cut 1 base from V and 7 bases from J, with 14 bases between. Germline V lookup: CDR1 SGHVS, CDR2 FQNEAQ. This CDR3 reads CASSLESAGPNSPLHF. CDR3 nucleotides: TGTGCCAGCAGCTTAGAATCGGCAGGGCCCAATTCACCCCTCCACTTT.

The V gene is TRBV2, the J gene TRBJ2-1; no reliable D call. CDR3 length equals 14 residues. V lost 1 base and J 8 bases, leaving 12 bases between the germline ends. Germline V gene lookup returns CDR1 SNHLY and CDR2 FYNNEI. CDR3 sequence: CASSEGVKLDEQFF. The CDR3, as DNA: TGTGCCAGCAGTGAAGGAGTCAAGCTGGATGAGCAGTTCTTC.

Only a few counts were recorded for this clonotype. DNA for the CDR3: TGCGCCAGCAGCCTTGGCGGGACAGGGCCAGGTAGGGAGTACTTC. Amino acid sequence: CASSLGGTGPGREYF. The chain recombines TRBV5-1 with TRBJ2-4; 9 bases match TRBD1. Per the germline V gene, CDR1 is SGHRS and CDR2 is YFSETQ. The CDR3 extends over 15 amino acids. V shed 4 bases, J shed 14 bases, and the junction held 16 bases outside the gene matches.

The rearrangement joins TRBV6-5 to TRBJ1-5; a weak D match, TRBD1 (5 bases). The CDR3 sequence is 15 residues long. The V gene's germline CDR1 is MNHEY and CDR2 SVGAGI. The ends were cut back, 6 bases at V and 3 bases at J, with 15 bases in the middle. The DNA of the CDR3 is TGTGCCAGCAGCCCTTGGGCAGGGAACAATCAGCCCCAGCATTTT. Residues: CASSPWAGNNQPQHF.

This clonotype was observed at least ten times. This chain connects TRBV28 to TRBJ2-1; TRBD1 might be the D (6 bases). The CDR3 length is 14 residues. Germline V gives CDR1 MDHEN, CDR2 SYDVKM. Trimming cost V 3 bases and J 14 bases, with 20 bases left between them. The CDR3 reads CASSFEGFRGDEFF. Written as DNA, the CDR3 is TGTGCCAGCAGTTTCGAAGGGTTCAGGGGTGATGAGTTCTTC. Supplemented by reference TRBV28 and TRBJ2-1, the full variable domain reads DVKVTQSSRYLVKRTGEKVFLECVQDMDHENMFWYRQDPGLGLRLIYFSYDVKMKEKGDIPEGYSVSREKKERFSLILESASTNQTSMYLCASSFEGFRGDEFFGPGTRLTVL.

Details on this clonotype: At one boundary the junction diverges from the germline segment, which might be a read error. The rearrangement joins TRBV7-2 to TRBJ1-2; 7 bases fit TRBD1. The CDR3 runs to 16 residues. Germline V gene sequence: CDR1 SGHTA, CDR2 FQGNSA. CDR3 nucleotide sequence: TGTGCCAGCAGCCGGTGGTTGGACAGGAGAGGCTATGGCTCCACCTTC. Translated, it gives CASSRWLDRRGYGSTF.

This clonotype was detected a few times. The V call is TRBV18, the J call TRBJ1-1; D ambiguous. V was shortened by 3 bases and J by 5 bases, with 10 bases between the two germline ends. Germline V gene sequence: CDR1 KGHSH, CDR2 LQKENI. The CDR3 runs to 13 residues. DNA of the CDR3: TGTGCCAGCTCACCCCGGGATAGGACTGAAGCTTTCTTT. It specifies CASSPRDRTEAFF.

The rearrangement uses TRBV12-3 or TRBV12-4 and TRBJ1-1; D is unclear. This CDR3 has 13 amino acids. Trimming stripped 3 bases from V and 4 bases from J, with 9 bases between. CDR3 in amino acids: CASSFYPTTEAFF. Written as DNA, the CDR3 is TGTGCCAGCAGTTTTTATCCGACCACTGAAGCTTTCTTT.

This clonotype has a handful of counts. The chain recombines TRBV12-3 or TRBV12-4 with TRBJ2-5, with 10 positions matching TRBD2. This CDR3 contains 15 residues. The junction had 8 bases not matched to a gene; V was cut back by 6 bases and J by 4 bases. CDR3: CASRPPGLARETQYF. The CDR3 DNA is TGTGCCAGCAGACCACCGGGACTAGCGCGAGAGACCCAGTACTTC.

With respect to this clonotype: Relative to the germline gene, one junction end is altered; a read error may explain this. J is TRBJ2-1 and V is TRBV7-9, with 12 bases matching TRBD2. The CDR3 runs to 15 residues. From germline, CDR1 is SEHNR and CDR2 FQNEAQ (reference sequence). CDR3 residues: CASSLAGGHFDEQFF. DNA of the CDR3: TGTGCCAGCAGCCTAGCGGGGGGGCATTTTGATGAGCAGTTCTTC. The full variable domain, its missing parts supplied by reference TRBV7-9 and TRBJ2-1, is DTGVSQNPRHKITKRGQNVTFRCDPISEHNRLYWYRQTLGQGPEFLTYFQNEAQLEKSRLLSDRFSAERPKGSFSTLEIQRTEQGDSAMYLCASSLAGGHFDEQFFGPGTRLTVL.

This chain connects TRBV20-1 to TRBJ2-5; D gene unclear. The germline V gene encodes CDR1 DFQATT and CDR2 SNEGSKA (reference sequence). Deletions cut 5 bases from V and 2 bases from J, with 9 bases between. The CDR3 extends over 12 amino acids. The CDR3 loop is CSAFIGQETQYF. In nucleotides, the CDR3 is TGCAGTGCTTTCATAGGTCAAGAGACCCAGTACTTC.

V usage is TRBV12-3 or TRBV12-4 and J usage is TRBJ1-5; 11 positions match TRBD1. The CDR3 is made up of 15 amino acids. J gave up 5 bases and V 7 bases, and 7 bases lay outside the gene matches. CDR3 protein: CASTRTGGADQPQHF. In DNA, the CDR3 is TGTGCCAGCACCAGGACAGGGGGCGCGGATCAGCCCCAGCATTTT.

With respect to this clonotype: The missing conserved phenylalanine or tryptophan at the end of this CDR3 makes a read error likely. The genes are TRBV7-2 and TRBJ2-1; tentative D call: TRBD2 (7 bases). V gave up 5 bases and J gave up 7 bases, with 18 bases separating them. Germline V gene sequence: CDR1 SGHTA, CDR2 FQGNSA. The CDR3 spans 15 residues. The CDR3 region is CASSLEGGLGNEQFC. For the CDR3, the DNA is TGTGCCAGCAGCCTTGAGGGGGGGCTTGGGAATGAGCAGTTCTGC.

This chain connects TRBV4-3 to TRBJ2-7; TRBD1 matches at 8 bases. Looked up from germline, CDR1 is LGHNA and CDR2 is YSLEER. CDR3 length equals 17 residues. V gave up 0 bases and J gave up 0 bases; unmatched junction bases: 7. Written as DNA, the CDR3 is TGCGCCAGCAGCCAAGATTCAAGGACAGGGAGCTCCTACGAGCAGTACTTC. Amino acid sequence: CASSQDSRTGSSYEQYF.

J is TRBJ2-5 and V is TRBV20-1; D is ambiguous. CDR3 size: 13 residues. Germline CDR1 DFQATT, CDR2 SNEGSKA (reference sequence). The V and J ends lost 0 bases and 4 bases respectively, with 9 bases between them. The CDR3 DNA reads TGCAGTGCTAGAGATCCTAAGGGAGAGACCCAGTACTTC. This encodes CSARDPKGETQYF.

To note about this clonotype: This could be a read error, since a much larger clone is one nucleotide away. The chain has TRBV4-3 and TRBJ2-1, with D unclear. Trimming stripped 0 bases from V and 10 bases from J, with 10 bases between. The germline gives CDR1 LGHNA, CDR2 YSLEER. The CDR3 runs to 13 residues. The CDR3 reads CASSQDRYYEQFF. The CDR3 DNA sequence: TGCGCCAGCAGCCAAGATAGATACTACGAGCAGTTCTTC.

This chain joins TRBV6-6 and TRBJ2-7; D is ambiguous. V was trimmed by 7 bases and J by 4 bases, leaving 20 bases between them. The CDR3 consists of 15 residues. In germline, CDR1 is MNHNY, CDR2 SVGAGI (reference sequence). CDR3 sequence reads: CASTQVFGEPYEQYF. The CDR3 nucleotides read TGTGCCAGCACCCAAGTATTTGGAGAGCCATACGAGCAGTACTTC.

This clonotype was observed a handful of times. The J gene is TRBJ2-7, the V gene TRBV20-1; D unresolved. The V end lost 0 bases, the J end lost 4 bases, and 16 bases lay between the germline ends. The CDR3 is 15 residues long. The V gene's germline CDR1 is DFQATT and CDR2 SNEGSKA (reference sequence). The CDR3 here is CSARDWKGPGYEQYF. The CDR3 coding sequence is TGCAGTGCTAGAGATTGGAAAGGACCTGGGTACGAGCAGTACTTC.

A few counts support this clonotype. The chain has TRBV20-1 and TRBJ2-4; 7 positions match TRBD1. The CDR3 is 17 residues long. Germline V gives CDR1 DFQATT, CDR2 SNEGSKA (reference sequence). The ends lost 3 bases at V and 0 bases at J; junction bases unmatched: 11. The CDR3 spells CSARPTDRTRAKNIQYF. In DNA, the CDR3 is TGCAGTGCTAGGCCTACGGACAGGACGCGAGCCAAAAACATTCAGTACTTC.